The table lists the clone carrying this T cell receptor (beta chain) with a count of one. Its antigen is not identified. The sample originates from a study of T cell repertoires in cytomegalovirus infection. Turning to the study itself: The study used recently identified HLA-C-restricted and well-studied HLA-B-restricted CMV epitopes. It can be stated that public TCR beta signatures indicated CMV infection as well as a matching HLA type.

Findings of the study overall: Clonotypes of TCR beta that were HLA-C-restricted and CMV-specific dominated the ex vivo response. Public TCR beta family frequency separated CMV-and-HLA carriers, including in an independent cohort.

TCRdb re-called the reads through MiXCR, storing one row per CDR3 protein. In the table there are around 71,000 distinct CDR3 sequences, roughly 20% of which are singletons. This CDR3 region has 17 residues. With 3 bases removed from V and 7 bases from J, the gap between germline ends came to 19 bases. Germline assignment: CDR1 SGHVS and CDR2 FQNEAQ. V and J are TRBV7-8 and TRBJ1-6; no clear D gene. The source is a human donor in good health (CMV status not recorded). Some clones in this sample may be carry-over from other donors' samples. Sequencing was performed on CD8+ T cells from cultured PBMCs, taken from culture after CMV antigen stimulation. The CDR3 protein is CASSFRAEASENSPLHF. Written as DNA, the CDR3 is TGTGCCAGCAGCTTCCGAGCGGAGGCGTCCGAAAATTCACCCCTCCACTTT.